What follows is one T cell receptor (beta chain) and its context. Germline V lookup: CDR1 LGHNA, CDR2 YSLEER. Trimming removed 6 bases at V and 2 bases at J, with 15 bases between. The CDR3 is 15 amino acids. Here immunoSEQ multiplex PCR was the method, and the copy in TCRdb shows in-frame clones only, minus some. The sample records about 94,000 clones, about 85% being singletons. The data were obtained in a study of T cell responses to AZD1222 COVID-19 vaccine. The chain employs TRBV4-3 and TRBJ2-3, with D perhaps TRBD2 (6 bases). Sequenced here: peripheral blood, sampled 28 days after the second AZD1222 dose. This clonotype was obtained from an adult who received the AZD1222 COVID-19 vaccine. CDR3 amino acids: CASSLLADLTDTQYF. In DNA, the CDR3 is TGCGCCAGCAGTCTACTAGCAGACCTCACAGATACGCAGTATTTT.